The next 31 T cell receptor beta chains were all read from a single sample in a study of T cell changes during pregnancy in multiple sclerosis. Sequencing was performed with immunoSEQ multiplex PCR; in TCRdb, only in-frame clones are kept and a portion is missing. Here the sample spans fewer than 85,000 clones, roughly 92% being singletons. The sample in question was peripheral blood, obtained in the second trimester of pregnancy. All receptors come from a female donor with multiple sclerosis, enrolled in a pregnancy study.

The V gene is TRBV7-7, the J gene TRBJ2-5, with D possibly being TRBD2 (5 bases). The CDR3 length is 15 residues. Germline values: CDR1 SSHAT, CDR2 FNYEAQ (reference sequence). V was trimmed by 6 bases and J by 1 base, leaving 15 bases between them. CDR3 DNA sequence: TGTGCCAGCAGTCTAGCTCCGGGTCCCCAAGAGACCCAGTACTTC. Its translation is CASSLAPGPQETQYF.

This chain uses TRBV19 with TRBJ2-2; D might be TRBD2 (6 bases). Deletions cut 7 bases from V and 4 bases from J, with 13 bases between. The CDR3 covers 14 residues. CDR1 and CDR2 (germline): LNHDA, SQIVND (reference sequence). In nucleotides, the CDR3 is TGTGCCAGTATGATTAGCGGTGGCACCGGGGAGCTGTTTTTT. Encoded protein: CASMISGGTGELFF.

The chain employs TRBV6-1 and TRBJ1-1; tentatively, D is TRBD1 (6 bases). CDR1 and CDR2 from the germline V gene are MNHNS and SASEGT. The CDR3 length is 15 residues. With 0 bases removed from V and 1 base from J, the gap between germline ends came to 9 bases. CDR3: CASSEAEQGNTEAFF. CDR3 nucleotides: TGTGCCAGCAGTGAAGCCGAACAGGGGAACACTGAAGCTTTCTTT.

The DNA of the CDR3 is TGTGCCAGCCGGGACTCCCGTAAGCAGTTCTTC. Translation gives CASRDSRKQFF. V is TRBV27 and J is TRBJ2-1, with D perhaps matching TRBD2 (6 bases). The CDR3 has 11 amino acids. In germline, CDR1 is MNHEY, CDR2 SMNVEV (reference sequence). V lost 8 bases to trimming and J lost 11 bases, with 13 bases between them.

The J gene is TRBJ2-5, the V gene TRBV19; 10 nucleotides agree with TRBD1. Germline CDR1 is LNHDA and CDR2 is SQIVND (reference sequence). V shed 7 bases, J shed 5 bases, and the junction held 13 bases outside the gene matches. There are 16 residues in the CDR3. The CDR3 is CASTDKDRGTLETQYF. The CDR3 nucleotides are TGTGCCAGTACCGATAAGGACAGGGGGACGCTGGAGACCCAGTACTTC. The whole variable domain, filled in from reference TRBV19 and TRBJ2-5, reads DGGITQSPKYLFRKEGQNVTLSCEQNLNHDAMYWYRQDPGQGLRLIYYSQIVNDFQKGDIAEGYSVSREKKESFPLTVTSAQKNPTAFYLCASTDKDRGTLETQYFGPGTRLLVL.

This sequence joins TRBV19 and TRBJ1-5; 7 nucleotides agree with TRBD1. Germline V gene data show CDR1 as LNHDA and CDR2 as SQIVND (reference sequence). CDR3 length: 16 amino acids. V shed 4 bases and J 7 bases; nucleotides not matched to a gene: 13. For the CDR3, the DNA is TGTGCCAGTAGTACATCCGGGACAGCCCTACCCCAGCCCCAGCATTTT. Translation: CASSTSGTALPQPQHF.

The CDR3 nucleotides read TGTGCCAGCAGCGTAGGAGGTCCGGGAAACACCATATATTTT. Residues: CASSVGGPGNTIYF. The genes are TRBV9 and TRBJ1-3, with D unresolved. The germline V gene has CDR1 SGDLS and CDR2 YYNGEE. V dropped 0 bases and J dropped 4 bases, with 8 bases sitting between them. This CDR3 comprises 14 residues.

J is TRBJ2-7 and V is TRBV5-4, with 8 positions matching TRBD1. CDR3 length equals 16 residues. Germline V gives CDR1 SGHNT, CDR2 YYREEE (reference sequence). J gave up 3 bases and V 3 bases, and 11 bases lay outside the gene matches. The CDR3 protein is CASSSETPGTGYEQYF. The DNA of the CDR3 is TGTGCCAGCAGCTCCGAAACGCCAGGGACAGGCTACGAGCAGTACTTC.

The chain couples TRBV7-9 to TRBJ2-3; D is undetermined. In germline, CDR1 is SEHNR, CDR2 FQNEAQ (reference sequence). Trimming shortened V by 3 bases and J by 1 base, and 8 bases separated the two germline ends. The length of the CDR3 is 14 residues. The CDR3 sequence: CASSFSLGTDTQYF. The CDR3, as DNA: TGTGCCAGCAGCTTTAGCTTGGGCACAGATACGCAGTATTTT. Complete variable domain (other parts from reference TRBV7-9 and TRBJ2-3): DTGVSQNPRHKITKRGQNVTFRCDPISEHNRLYWYRQTLGQGPEFLTYFQNEAQLEKSRLLSDRFSAERPKGSFSTLEIQRTEQGDSAMYLCASSFSLGTDTQYFGPGTRLTVL.

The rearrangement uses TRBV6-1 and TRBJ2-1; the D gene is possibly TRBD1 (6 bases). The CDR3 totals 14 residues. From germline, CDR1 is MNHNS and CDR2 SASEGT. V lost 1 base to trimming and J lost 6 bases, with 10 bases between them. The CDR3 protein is CASSEGGPVNEQFF. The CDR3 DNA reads TGTGCCAGCAGTGAAGGGGGGCCCGTCAATGAGCAGTTCTTC.

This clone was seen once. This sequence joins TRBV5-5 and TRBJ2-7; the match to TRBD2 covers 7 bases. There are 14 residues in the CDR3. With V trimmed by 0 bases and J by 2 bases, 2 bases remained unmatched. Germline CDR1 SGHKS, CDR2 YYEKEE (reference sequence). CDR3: CASSLVSGTYEQYF. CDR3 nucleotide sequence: TGTGCCAGCAGCTTGGTGAGCGGGACCTACGAGCAGTACTTC. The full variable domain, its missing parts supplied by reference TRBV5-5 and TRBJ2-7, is DAGVTQSPTHLIKTRGQQVTLRCSPISGHKSVSWYQQVLGQGPQFIFQYYEKEERGRGNFPDRFSARQFPNYSSELNVNALLLGDSALYLCASSLVSGTYEQYFGPGTRLTVT.

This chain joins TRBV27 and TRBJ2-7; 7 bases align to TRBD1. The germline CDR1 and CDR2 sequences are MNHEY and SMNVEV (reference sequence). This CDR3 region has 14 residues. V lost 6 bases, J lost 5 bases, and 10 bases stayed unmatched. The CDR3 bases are TGTGCCAGCAGCCCACGACAGGGTCTCGACGAGCAGTACTTC. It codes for CASSPRQGLDEQYF.

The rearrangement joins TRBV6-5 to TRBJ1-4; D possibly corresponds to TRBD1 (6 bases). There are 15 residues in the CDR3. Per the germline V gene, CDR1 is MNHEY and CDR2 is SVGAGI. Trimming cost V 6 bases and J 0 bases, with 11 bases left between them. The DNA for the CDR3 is TGTGCCAGCAGGGGGGGGGCCCCAACTAATGAAAAACTGTTTTTT. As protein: CASRGGAPTNEKLFF.

The CDR3 is CASSWGPGLSYEQYF. The CDR3 DNA follows: TGCGCCAGCAGCTGGGGTCCGGGACTTTCCTACGAGCAGTACTTC. This chain connects TRBV5-1 to TRBJ2-7, with a weak D call TRBD2 (6 bases). Germline V gives CDR1 SGHRS, CDR2 YFSETQ. CDR3 length: 15 amino acids. The V end was cut by 3 bases, the J end by 1 base, with 14 bases between.

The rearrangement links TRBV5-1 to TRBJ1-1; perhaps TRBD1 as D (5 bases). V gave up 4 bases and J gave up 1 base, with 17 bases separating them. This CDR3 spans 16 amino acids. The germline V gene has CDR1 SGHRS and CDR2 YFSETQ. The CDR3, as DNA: TGCGCCAGCAGCCCAGGACATGGGGGGGGGAACACTGAAGCTTTCTTT. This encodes CASSPGHGGGNTEAFF.

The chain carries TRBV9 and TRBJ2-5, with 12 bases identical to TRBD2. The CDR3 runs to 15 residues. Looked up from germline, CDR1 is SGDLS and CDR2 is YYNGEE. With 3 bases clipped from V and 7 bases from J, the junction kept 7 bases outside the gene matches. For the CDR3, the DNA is TGTGCCAGCAGCGCGAGTCTAGCGGGAGGGGGGACCCAGTACTTC. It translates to CASSASLAGGGTQYF.

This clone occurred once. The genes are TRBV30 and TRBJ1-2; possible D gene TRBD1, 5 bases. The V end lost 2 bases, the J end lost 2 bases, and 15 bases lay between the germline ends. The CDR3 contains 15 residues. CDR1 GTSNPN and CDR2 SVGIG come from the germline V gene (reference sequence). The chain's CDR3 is CAWSSSGKGNYGYTF. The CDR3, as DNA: TGTGCCTGGAGTTCCTCAGGGAAGGGAAACTATGGCTACACCTTC.

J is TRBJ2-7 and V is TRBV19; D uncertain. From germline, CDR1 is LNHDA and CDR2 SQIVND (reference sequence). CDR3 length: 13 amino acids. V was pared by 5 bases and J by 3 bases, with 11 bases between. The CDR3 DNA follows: TGTGCCAGTAGTCCCCGACCAGGCTACGAGCAGTACTTC. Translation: CASSPRPGYEQYF.

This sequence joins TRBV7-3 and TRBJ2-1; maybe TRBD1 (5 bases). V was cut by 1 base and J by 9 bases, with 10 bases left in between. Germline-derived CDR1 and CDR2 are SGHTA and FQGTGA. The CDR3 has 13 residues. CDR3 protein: CASSLRGRGEQFF. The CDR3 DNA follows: TGTGCCAGCAGCTTAAGGGGTAGGGGTGAGCAGTTCTTC.

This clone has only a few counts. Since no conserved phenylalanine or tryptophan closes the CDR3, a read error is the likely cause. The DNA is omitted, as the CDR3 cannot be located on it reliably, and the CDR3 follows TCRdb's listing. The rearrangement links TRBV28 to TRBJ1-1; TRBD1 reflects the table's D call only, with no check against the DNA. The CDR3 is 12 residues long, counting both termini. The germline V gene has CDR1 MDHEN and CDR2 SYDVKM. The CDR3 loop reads CASSSPTEMEHL.

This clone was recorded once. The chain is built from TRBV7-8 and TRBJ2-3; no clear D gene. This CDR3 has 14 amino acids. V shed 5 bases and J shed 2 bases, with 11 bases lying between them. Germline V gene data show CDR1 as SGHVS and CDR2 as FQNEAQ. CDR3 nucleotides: TGTGCCAGCAGCCAGGTCCCGGTCACAGATACGCAGTATTTT. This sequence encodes CASSQVPVTDTQYF.

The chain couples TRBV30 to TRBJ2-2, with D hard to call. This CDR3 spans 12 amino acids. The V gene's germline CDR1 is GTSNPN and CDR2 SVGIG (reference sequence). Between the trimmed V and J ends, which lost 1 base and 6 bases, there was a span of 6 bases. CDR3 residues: CAWSGVAGELFF. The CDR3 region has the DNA TGTGCCTGGAGTGGTGTCGCCGGGGAGCTGTTTTTT.

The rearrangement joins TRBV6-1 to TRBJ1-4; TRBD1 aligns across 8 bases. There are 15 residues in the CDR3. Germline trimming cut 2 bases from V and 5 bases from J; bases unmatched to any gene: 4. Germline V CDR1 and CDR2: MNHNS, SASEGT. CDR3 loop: CASSEKTGENEKLFF. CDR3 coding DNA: TGTGCCAGCAGTGAAAAGACAGGGGAAAATGAAAAACTGTTTTTT.

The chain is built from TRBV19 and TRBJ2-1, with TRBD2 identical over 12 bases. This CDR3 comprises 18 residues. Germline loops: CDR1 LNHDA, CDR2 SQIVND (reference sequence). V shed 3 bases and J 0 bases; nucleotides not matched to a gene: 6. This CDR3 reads CASSITSGGWGSYNEQFF. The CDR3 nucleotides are TGTGCCAGTAGTATTACTAGCGGGGGGTGGGGCTCCTACAATGAGCAGTTCTTC.

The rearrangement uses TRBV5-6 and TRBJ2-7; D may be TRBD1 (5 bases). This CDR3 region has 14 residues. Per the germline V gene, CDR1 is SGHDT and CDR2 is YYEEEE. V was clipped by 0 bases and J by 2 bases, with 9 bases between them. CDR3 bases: TGTGCCAGCAGCTTGGACAGGACGACCTACGAGCAGTACTTC. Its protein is CASSLDRTTYEQYF.

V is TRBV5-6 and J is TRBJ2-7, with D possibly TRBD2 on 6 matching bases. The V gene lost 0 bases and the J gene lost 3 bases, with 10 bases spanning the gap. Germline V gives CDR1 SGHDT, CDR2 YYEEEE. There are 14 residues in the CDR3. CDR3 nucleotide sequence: TGTGCCAGCAGCTTGGTTCTGGGGGGCTACGAGCAGTACTTC. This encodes CASSLVLGGYEQYF.

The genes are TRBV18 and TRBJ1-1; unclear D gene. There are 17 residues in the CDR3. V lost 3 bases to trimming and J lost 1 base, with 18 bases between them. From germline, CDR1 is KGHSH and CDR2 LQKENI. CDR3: CASSPGPQNSENTEAFF. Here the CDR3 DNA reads TGTGCCAGCTCACCGGGCCCCCAAAACTCAGAGAACACTGAAGCTTTCTTT.

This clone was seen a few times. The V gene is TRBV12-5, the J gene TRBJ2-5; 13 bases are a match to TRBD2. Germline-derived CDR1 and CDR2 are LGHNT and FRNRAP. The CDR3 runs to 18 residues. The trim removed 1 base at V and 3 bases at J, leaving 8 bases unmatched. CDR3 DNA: TGTGCTAGTGGTTTGGCAACCCCGGGACTAGCGGGGAAAGAGACCCAGTACTTC. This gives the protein CASGLATPGLAGKETQYF.

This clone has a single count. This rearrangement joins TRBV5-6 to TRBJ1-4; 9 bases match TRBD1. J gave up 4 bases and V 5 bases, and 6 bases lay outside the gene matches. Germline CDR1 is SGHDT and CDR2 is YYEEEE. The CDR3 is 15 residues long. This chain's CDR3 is CASRGQGGHNEKLFF. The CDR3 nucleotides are TGTGCCAGCAGGGGACAGGGAGGACATAATGAAAAACTGTTTTTT.

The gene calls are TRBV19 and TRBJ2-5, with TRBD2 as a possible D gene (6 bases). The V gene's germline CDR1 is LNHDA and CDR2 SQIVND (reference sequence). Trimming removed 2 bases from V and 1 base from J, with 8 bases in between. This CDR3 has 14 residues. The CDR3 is CASSISRGQETQYF. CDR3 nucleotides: TGTGCCAGTAGTATATCGCGGGGCCAAGAGACCCAGTACTTC.

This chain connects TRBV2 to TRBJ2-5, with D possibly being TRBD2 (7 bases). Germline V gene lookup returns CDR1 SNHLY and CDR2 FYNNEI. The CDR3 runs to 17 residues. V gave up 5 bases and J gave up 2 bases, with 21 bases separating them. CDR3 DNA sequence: TGTGCCAGCAGTACCCAGGGGCCACGGGGGGAACAAGAGACCCAGTACTTC. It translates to CASSTQGPRGEQETQYF.